A single sample gave rise to the 28 T cell receptor beta chains below, sequenced in a study of T cell clonality in common variable immunodeficiency. Profiling relied on immunoSEQ multiplex PCR, and the TCRdb table lists in-frame clones only, not all of them. The sample is made up of tens of thousands of clones, none counted only once. What was sequenced was peripheral blood mononuclear cells. The receptors stem from a person aged 18 to 75 in good health.

This clone was counted ten times or more. The sequence runs out 3 residues before the end of the CDR3; the remainder is reconstructed from the germline J gene. V usage is TRBV5-1 and J usage is TRBJ2-7; TRBD1 aligns across 7 bases. Per the germline V gene, CDR1 is SGHRS and CDR2 is YFSETQ. CDR3 length equals 17 residues. After removal of 4 bases from V and 0 bases from J, the junction contained 13 bases not matched to a gene. CDR3 DNA, as far as it was read: TGCGCCAGCAGCATACGGACAGGCGGTCTTAGCTCCTACGAG. Its translation: CASSIRTGGLSSYE. The whole CDR3 protein reads CASSIRTGGLSSYEQYF.

The sample holds many counts of this clone. The read ends 3 residues early relative to the CDR3; the germline J gene fills the gap. J is TRBJ2-1 and V is TRBV7-9, with 8 bases identical to TRBD1. This CDR3 has 14 amino acids. Trimming cost V 5 bases and J 6 bases; bases outside gene matches: 6. CDR1 SEHNR and CDR2 FQNEAQ come from the germline V gene (reference sequence). The CDR3 loop reads CASSPGQGSNEQFF. The CDR3 bases that were read are TGTGCCAGCAGCCCCGGACAGGGCTCCAATGAG.

This clone was detected many times. The observed sequence ends 3 residues before the CDR3 terminus, with the missing tail filled in from the germline J gene. The chain carries TRBV4-2 and TRBJ2-6; no definite D call. CDR1 is LGHNA, CDR2 YNFKEQ, per germline. The CDR3 covers 17 residues. Trimming pared 3 bases from V and 3 bases from J, leaving 15 bases between. The CDR3 here is CASSHSIPFGGANVLTF. The CDR3 bases that were read are TGTGCCAGCAGCCATAGCATCCCTTTCGGTGGGGCCAACGTC.

This clone has a count of ten or more. The read terminates 3 residues ahead of where the CDR3 ends, so the germline J gene completes it. The rearrangement uses TRBV29-1 and TRBJ2-2, with TRBD1 matching 9 bases. CDR1 and CDR2 from the germline V gene are SQVTM and ANQGSEA. J gave up 2 bases and V 6 bases, and 7 bases lay outside the gene matches. This CDR3 comprises 15 residues. The sequenced CDR3 bases are TGCAGCGTCAGACCGGGACAGGGAAACACCGGGGAG. It translates to CSVRPGQGNTGE. In full, the CDR3 reads CSVRPGQGNTGELFF.

Ten or more counts support this clone. The read falls 3 residues short of the CDR3 end, and the missing part is taken from the germline J gene. The chain employs TRBV9 and TRBJ2-1, with D possibly TRBD2 on 6 matching bases. The CDR3 is 15 residues long. V dropped 2 bases and J dropped 7 bases, with 16 bases sitting between them. Germline loops: CDR1 SGDLS, CDR2 YYNGEE. Here the CDR3 reads CASSVGSGPRNEQFF. CDR3 bases read: TGTGCCAGCAGCGTGGGTAGCGGCCCTCGTAATGAG.

This clone is judged medium-sized (0.01 to 0.1%). Sequencing ends 3 residues short of the CDR3 end; the germline J gene provides the rest. The chain joins TRBV14 to TRBJ2-3; D is tentatively TRBD1 or TRBD2 (5 bases each). The CDR3 is 16 amino acids. Germline CDR1 SGHDN, CDR2 FVKESK. The ends were cut back, 4 bases at V and 1 base at J, with 15 bases in the middle. The part of the CDR3 DNA that was read is TGTGCCAGCAGCCCACGACGCAGGGAGCGCACAGATACG. Protein sequence: CASSPRRRERTDT. The complete CDR3 sequence is CASSPRRRERTDTQYF.

This clone was picked up many times. The read halts 3 residues ahead of the CDR3 end, with the missing end drawn from the germline J gene. This sequence joins TRBV5-1 and TRBJ2-2; D possibly corresponds to TRBD1 (6 bases). V shed 2 bases and J shed 1 base, with 15 bases lying between them. The germline CDR1 and CDR2 sequences are SGHRS and YFSETQ. This CDR3 has 17 residues. Here the CDR3 reads CASSLRETGKNTGELFF. The covered CDR3 bases are TGCGCCAGCAGCTTAAGAGAGACAGGAAAGAACACCGGGGAG.

Ten or more counts support this clone. The DNA ends 3 residues before the CDR3 does, and the rest of the CDR3 is filled in from the germline J gene. This sequence joins TRBV20-1 and TRBJ2-7, with 8 bases lining up with TRBD1. Per the germline V gene, CDR1 is DFQATT and CDR2 is SNEGSKA (reference sequence). V lost 0 bases, J lost 6 bases, and 13 bases stayed unmatched. The CDR3 is 16 residues long. The covered CDR3 bases are TGCAGTGCTAGAGATCAGGGTGTAGGACAGGGAAGCGAG. Protein: CSARDQGVGQGSE. The complete CDR3 protein is CSARDQGVGQGSEQYF.

This clone was seen at least ten times. Here the CDR3 reads CASRPTGVNTEAFF. CDR3 bases read: TGTGCCAGCAGGCCCACAGGGGTGAACACTGAA. The V and J genes are TRBV2 and TRBJ1-1; 7 nucleotides agree with TRBD1. Coverage ceases 3 residues before the CDR3 finishes, and the germline J gene fills in the end. J gave up 0 bases and V 6 bases, and 4 bases lay outside the gene matches. The germline gives CDR1 SNHLY, CDR2 FYNNEI. The CDR3 runs to 14 residues.

This clone showed up many times. The read falls 3 residues short of the CDR3 end, and the missing part is taken from the germline J gene. This chain joins TRBV18 and TRBJ2-3, with D possibly matching TRBD2 (6 bases). This CDR3 contains 16 residues. With 6 bases removed from V and 4 bases from J, the gap between germline ends came to 20 bases. In germline, CDR1 is KGHSH, CDR2 LQKENI. CDR3 bases read: TGTGCCAGCTCCCGGACAAACCCGCGGGACTCAGATACG. It yields the protein CASSRTNPRDSDT. The full CDR3 is CASSRTNPRDSDTQYF.

The sample holds many counts of this clone. The read ends 3 residues early relative to the CDR3; the germline J gene fills the gap. V usage is TRBV10-3 and J usage is TRBJ2-2; 7 nucleotides line up with TRBD1. The CDR3 spans 14 residues. After removal of 6 bases from V and 3 bases from J, the junction contained 4 bases not matched to a gene. The germline gives CDR1 ENHRY, CDR2 SYGVKD. The CDR3 loop reads CAIRRGLDTGELFF. Incomplete CDR3 DNA: TGTGCCATCAGAAGGGGGCTGGACACCGGGGAG.

Remarks on this clone: The read ends 3 residues shy of where the CDR3 ends; the end is completed using the germline J gene. The genes are TRBV20-1 and TRBJ2-5; 8 bases match TRBD2. The CDR3 consists of 14 residues. Unmatched junction bases numbered 12, after V lost 5 bases and J lost 7 bases. Germline V gene sequence: CDR1 DFQATT, CDR2 SNEGSKA (reference sequence). The CDR3 is CSAPGLGPSGTQYF. The CDR3 DNA, read in part, is TGCAGTGCTCCGGGACTAGGGCCGAGTGGGACC.

This clone was detected many times. The CDR3 end is not reached by the read, which stops 3 residues before it; the germline J gene fills it in. The rearrangement uses TRBV13 and TRBJ2-1; D may be TRBD1 (6 bases). Deletions cut 5 bases from V and 6 bases from J, with 20 bases between. The CDR3 length is 16 residues. Germline V gene sequence: CDR1 PRHDT, CDR2 FYEKMQ (reference sequence). Incomplete CDR3 DNA: TGTGCCAGCAGCCTGCCCCGGGACAAAGTCCGCAATGAG. This encodes CASSLPRDKVRNE. The full-length CDR3 reads as CASSLPRDKVRNEQFF.

Ten or more counts support this clone. The read comes to an end 3 residues before the CDR3 does, leaving the germline J gene to fill in the end. The chain is built from TRBV19 and TRBJ2-7; a possible D gene is TRBD1 (6 bases). V lost 4 bases and J lost 0, with 13 bases in between. Looked up from germline, CDR1 is LNHDA and CDR2 is SQIVND (reference sequence). The CDR3 consists of 15 residues. Here the CDR3 reads CASSTRGLGSYEQYF. Partial CDR3 DNA: TGTGCCAGTAGTACCAGGGGCTTGGGCTCCTACGAG.

This clone came up many times. The read terminates 3 residues ahead of where the CDR3 ends, so the germline J gene completes it. The chain combines TRBV11-2 with TRBJ2-3, with D hard to call. The germline CDR1 and CDR2 sequences are SGHAT and FQNNGV. This CDR3 is built from 13 residues. V was clipped by 2 bases and J by 1 base, with 4 bases between them. The CDR3 bases that were read are TGTGCCAGCAGCTTAACAGGCACAGATACG. Its protein is CASSLTGTDT. The full CDR3 reads CASSLTGTDTQYF.

Points on this clone: The read terminates 3 residues ahead of where the CDR3 ends, so the germline J gene completes it. The rearrangement uses TRBV7-9 and TRBJ1-2; TRBD1 matches at 9 bases. This CDR3 region has 14 residues. Germline CDR1 is SEHNR and CDR2 is FQNEAQ (reference sequence). The CDR3 sequence is CASSFGDRVFGYTF. CDR3 DNA, as far as it was read: TGTGCCAGCAGCTTCGGGGACAGGGTGTTCGGC.

At least ten counts were recorded for this clone. The CDR3 end lies 3 residues beyond the end of the read and is filled in from the germline J gene. The chain joins TRBV4-1 to TRBJ2-3; 9 positions agree with TRBD1. The CDR3 extends over 18 amino acids. From germline, CDR1 is MGHRA and CDR2 YSYEKL. The ends lost 4 bases at V and 2 bases at J; junction bases unmatched: 13. The covered CDR3 bases are TGCGCCAGCAGCCGAAACAGGGGGCGATTCCCACACACAGATACG. Translated: CASSRNRGRFPHTDT. The full CDR3 is CASSRNRGRFPHTDTQYF.

This clone was detected many times. CDR3 sequence: CASSLIAGGNNEQFF. CDR3 bases read: TGTGCCAGCAGCTTAATAGCGGGAGGCAACAATGAG. This chain connects TRBV11-3 to TRBJ2-1; 10 bases map to TRBD2. The read stops 3 residues short of the end of the CDR3; the missing end is completed from the germline J gene. CDR1 and CDR2 (germline): SGHNT, YENEEA. This CDR3 has 15 amino acids. J lost 5 bases, V lost 2 bases, and 3 bases had no gene match. Complete variable domain (other parts from reference TRBV11-3 and TRBJ2-1): EAGVVQSPRYKIIEKKQPVAFWCNPISGHNTLYWYLQNLGQGPELLIRYENEEAVDDSQLPKDRFSAERLKGVDSTLKIQPAELGDSAVYLCASSLIAGGNNEQFFGPGTRLTVL.

This clone was detected many times. The read finishes 3 residues shy of the CDR3 end, and the germline J gene is used to complete it. The chain combines TRBV12-3 or TRBV12-4 with TRBJ2-5; maybe TRBD2 (6 bases). CDR3 length: 14 amino acids. Trimming left V 4 bases short and J 3 bases short, with 12 bases between. The CDR3 region is CASSSRSSEETQYF. The CDR3 DNA, read in part, is TGTGCCAGCAGTTCCCGATCTAGCGAAGAGACC.

At least ten counts were recorded for this clone. The CDR3 end is not reached by the read, which stops 3 residues before it; the germline J gene fills it in. This chain connects TRBV28 to TRBJ1-5; maybe TRBD1 (5 bases). The CDR3 loop spans 14 amino acids. In germline, CDR1 is MDHEN, CDR2 SYDVKM. Trimming took 5 bases from V and 4 from J, leaving 12 bases between them. CDR3 residues: CASSVPQGNQPQHF. CDR3 bases read: TGTGCCAGCAGTGTACCTCAGGGTAATCAGCCC.

This clone was counted at least ten times. The read ends 3 residues shy of where the CDR3 ends; the end is completed using the germline J gene. V is TRBV28 and J is TRBJ1-2, with unresolved D. Per germline, CDR1 MDHEN and CDR2 SYDVKM. The CDR3 consists of 13 residues. Trimming cost V 1 base and J 2 bases, with 5 bases left between them. The CDR3 spells CASSLSGNYGYTF. Incomplete CDR3 DNA: TGTGCCAGCAGTTTATCCGGGAACTATGGC.

The sample holds many counts of this clone. The same CDR3 can be traced to other DNA sequences in this sample. The DNA read from the CDR3 is TGCAGTGCTAGAGAGGGGGGGTGGAACACTGAA. Its translation is CSAREGGWNTE. From start to end, the CDR3 is CSAREGGWNTEAFF. The chain employs TRBV20-1 and TRBJ1-1; D is possibly TRBD1 (5 bases). The CDR3 extends 3 residues past the end of the read, so its final part is completed from the germline J gene. This CDR3 is built from 14 residues. The germline V gene encodes CDR1 DFQATT and CDR2 SNEGSKA (reference sequence). V was cut by 0 bases and J by 1 base, with 9 bases left in between.

In its sample, this clone was seen many times. The read halts 3 residues ahead of the CDR3 end, with the missing end drawn from the germline J gene. This sequence joins TRBV7-8 and TRBJ2-7, with TRBD2 matching over 11 bases. The CDR3 is 15 residues long. V gave up 0 bases and J gave up 2 bases; unmatched junction bases: 0. Germline V gene data show CDR1 as SGHVS and CDR2 as FQNEAQ. The DNA read from the CDR3 is TGTGCCAGCAGCTTAGCTAGCGGGAGGGCCTACGAG. This gives the protein CASSLASGRAYE. The complete CDR3 sequence is CASSLASGRAYEQYF.

In this sample, this clone turned up many times. The read terminates 3 residues before the CDR3 end, so the remaining end is supplied by the germline J gene. The chain carries TRBV2 and TRBJ1-5; a weak D match, TRBD1 (5 bases). V was clipped by 4 bases and J by 1 base, with 11 bases between them. Germline V gene data show CDR1 as SNHLY and CDR2 as FYNNEI. The CDR3 covers 15 residues. CDR3 region: CASSGIRESNQPQHF. The sequenced part of the CDR3 DNA is TGTGCCAGCAGTGGGATCAGGGAGAGCAATCAGCCC.

To note about this clone: The observed sequence ends 3 residues before the CDR3 terminus, with the missing tail filled in from the germline J gene. This chain joins TRBV5-1 and TRBJ2-5; no definite D call. The CDR3 spans 16 residues. In germline, CDR1 is SGHRS, CDR2 YFSETQ. V shed 3 bases and J shed 1 base, with 16 bases lying between them. The CDR3 region is CASSSIVERFQETQYF. CDR3 bases read: TGCGCCAGCAGCTCGATCGTGGAGCGCTTCCAAGAGACC.

This clone was counted ten times or more. The read comes to an end 3 residues before the CDR3 does, leaving the germline J gene to fill in the end. This chain connects TRBV28 to TRBJ2-7; the D gene is possibly TRBD1 (6 bases). The CDR3 runs to 15 residues. CDR1 and CDR2 from the germline V gene are MDHEN and SYDVKM. The V end was cut by 5 bases, the J end by 3 bases, with 17 bases between. CDR3 DNA, as far as it was read: TGTGCCAGCAGTGAGACAGGAAACGCCAACTACGAG. This gives the protein CASSETGNANYE. The full-length CDR3 reads as CASSETGNANYEQYF.

This clone has more than one count but fewer than ten. The read falls 3 residues short of the CDR3 end, and the missing part is taken from the germline J gene. V usage is TRBV2 and J usage is TRBJ2-2; 11 nucleotides line up with TRBD2. The CDR3 spans 16 residues. CDR1 SNHLY and CDR2 FYNNEI come from the germline V gene. Unmatched junction bases numbered 10, after V lost 6 bases and J lost 7 bases. The CDR3 DNA, read in part, is TGTGCCAGCAGAATACTAGCGGGAGTATTCAGCGGGGAG. Its translation: CASRILAGVFSGE. The entire CDR3 reads CASRILAGVFSGELFF.

On this clone itself: Read data end 3 residues before the CDR3 end; the end is taken from the germline J gene. The rearrangement uses TRBV5-1 and TRBJ2-1; TRBD1 matches 8 bases. The CDR3 extends over 15 amino acids. Trimming cost V 4 bases and J 9 bases; bases outside gene matches: 12. Per germline, CDR1 SGHRS and CDR2 YFSETQ. The sequenced part of the CDR3 DNA is TGCGCCAGCAGCCAGGGGACAGGCGCAGCCGGTGAG. This sequence encodes CASSQGTGAAGE. Given in full, the CDR3 is CASSQGTGAAGEQFF.